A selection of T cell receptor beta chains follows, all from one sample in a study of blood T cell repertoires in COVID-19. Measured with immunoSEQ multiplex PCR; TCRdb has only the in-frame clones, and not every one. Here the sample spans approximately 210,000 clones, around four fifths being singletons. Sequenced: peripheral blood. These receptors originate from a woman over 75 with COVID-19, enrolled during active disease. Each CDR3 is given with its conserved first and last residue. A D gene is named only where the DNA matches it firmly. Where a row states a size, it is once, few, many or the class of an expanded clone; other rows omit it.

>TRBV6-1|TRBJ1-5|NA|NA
TGTGCCAGCAGTGAAGGGACGGCGGGCGATCAGCCCCAGCATTTT
CASSEGTAGDQPQHF
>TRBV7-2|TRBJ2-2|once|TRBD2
TGTGCCAGCAGCCTCACGACGGGGAGCGGGGGGATGAACACCGGGGAGCTGTTTTTT
CASSLTTGSGGMNTGELFF
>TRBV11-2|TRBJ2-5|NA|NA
TGTGCCAGCAGCTTCGGGGGAGGGACCCAGTACTTC
CASSFGGGTQYF
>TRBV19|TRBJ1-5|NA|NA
TGTGCCAGTAGTATTACAGCCTATAGCAATCAGCCCCAGCATTTT
CASSITAYSNQPQHF
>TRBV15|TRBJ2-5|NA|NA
TGTGCCACCGGGAGGGGGGAGTCGGGAAAAGAGACCCAGTACTTC
CATGRGESGKETQYF
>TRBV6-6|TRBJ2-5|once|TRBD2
TGTGCCAGCAGTTCCCCTAGCGGGGGTGGAGAGACCCAGTACTTC
CASSSPSGGGETQYF
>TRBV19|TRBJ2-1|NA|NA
TGTGCCAGTAGTATAGGAGGCGTCAATGAGCAGTTCTTC
CASSIGGVNEQFF
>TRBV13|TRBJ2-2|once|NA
TGTGCCAGCAGCTTAGGAGAGGTACGGAACACCGGGGAGCTGTTTTTT
CASSLGEVRNTGELFF
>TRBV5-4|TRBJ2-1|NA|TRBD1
TGTGCCAGCAGCTTGAGGACAGGGGGCACGAATGAGCAGTTCTTC
CASSLRTGGTNEQFF
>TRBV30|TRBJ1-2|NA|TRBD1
TGTGCCTGGAGGATCCACCGGGACAGGGATAATTTGGGCTACACCTTC
CAWRIHRDRDNLGYTF
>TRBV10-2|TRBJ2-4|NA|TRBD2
TGCGCCAGCAGTGAGAGCGGGAGTTCCAAAAACATTCAGTACTTC
CASSESGSSKNIQYF
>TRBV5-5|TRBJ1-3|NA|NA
TGTGCCAGCAGCTTGCAACCCGGACAGGGAAACACCATATATTTT
CASSLQPGQGNTIYF
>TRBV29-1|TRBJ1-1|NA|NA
TGCAGCGTTGTACAGGGTTTCATGACTGAAGCTTTCTTT
CSVVQGFMTEAFF
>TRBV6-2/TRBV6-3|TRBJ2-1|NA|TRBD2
TGTGCCAGCAGTTACCCTCTAGCGGGGGGTGAGAATGAGCAGTTCTTC
CASSYPLAGGENEQFF
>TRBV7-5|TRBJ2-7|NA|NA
TGTGTCAGAAGCTTAGCGGCAGACCCGGGGTACGAGCAGTACTTC
CVRSLAADPGYEQYF
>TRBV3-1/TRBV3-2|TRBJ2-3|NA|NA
TGTGCCAGCAGCCAAGGAACAGGCACAGATACGCAGTATTTT
CASSQGTGTDTQYF
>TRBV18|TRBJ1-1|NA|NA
TGTGCCAGCTCACCGACAGGAGCGGACACTGAAGCTTTCTTT
CASSPTGADTEAFF
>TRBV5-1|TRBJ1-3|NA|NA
TGCGCCAGCAGCTTGGGACAGTCCGGAAACACCATATATTTT
CASSLGQSGNTIYF
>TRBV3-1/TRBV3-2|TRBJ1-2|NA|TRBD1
TGTGCCAGCAGCCAAGAAATGAAGGGGGCAACCTTC
CASSQEMKGATF
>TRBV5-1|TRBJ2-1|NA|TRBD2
TGCGCCAGCAGCGACGGGACTAGCTCCTACAATGAGCAGTTCTTC
CASSDGTSSYNEQFF
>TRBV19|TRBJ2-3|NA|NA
TGTGCCAGTAGTTGGGGGCAGGGGGGCCCAGATACGCAGTATTTT
CASSWGQGGPDTQYF
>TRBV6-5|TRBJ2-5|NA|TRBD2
TGTGCCAGCAGTCCCAGCGGCGGGGGGAAAGAGACCCAGTACTTC
CASSPSGGGKETQYF
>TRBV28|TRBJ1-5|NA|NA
TGTGCCAGCAGAACAATGACAGGTACCGCCTCGTATAGCAATCAGCCCCAGCATTTT
CASRTMTGTASYSNQPQHF
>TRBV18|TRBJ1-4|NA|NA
TGTGCCAGCTCACCGCAGGCGAGTGCAACTAATGAAAAACTGTTTTTT
CASSPQASATNEKLFF
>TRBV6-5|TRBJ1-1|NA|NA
TGTGCCAGCAGCGACCCCGGGGGATACACTGAAGCTTTCTTT
CASSDPGGYTEAFF
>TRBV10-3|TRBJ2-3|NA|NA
TGTGCCATCAGTGAGTCCAGCGGAAGCACAGATACGCAGTATTTT
CAISESSGSTDTQYF
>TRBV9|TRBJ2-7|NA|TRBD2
TGTGCCAGCAGCAAAAAGGCGGGGGGGCCTTTGGAGCAGTACTTC
CASSKKAGGPLEQYF
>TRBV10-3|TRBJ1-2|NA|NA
TGTGCCATCAGTGACCTGGACAGAGCAAACTATGGCTACACCTTC
CAISDLDRANYGYTF
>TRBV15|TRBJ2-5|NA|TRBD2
TGTGCCACCAGCAGGGGGAGGGCTTCCCAGTACTTC
CATSRGRASQYF
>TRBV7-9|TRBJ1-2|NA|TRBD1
TGTGCCAGCAGCCTACAGGGGGACCACTATGGCTACACCTTC
CASSLQGDHYGYTF
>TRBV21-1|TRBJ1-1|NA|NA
TGTGCCAGCAGCCAATACAGGGGGCCCGAAGCTTTCTTT
CASSQYRGPEAFF
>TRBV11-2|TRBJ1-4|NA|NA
TGTGCCAGCAGCTTATCCTCTGCGGAAAAACTGTTTTTT
CASSLSSAEKLFF
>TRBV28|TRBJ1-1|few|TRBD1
TGTGCCAGCAGGAGGGGGACAGCTAACACTGAAGCTTTCTTT
CASRRGTANTEAFF
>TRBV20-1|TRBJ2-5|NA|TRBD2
TGCAGCGGGGGGGCTGGAGAGACCCAGTACTTC
CSGGAGETQYF
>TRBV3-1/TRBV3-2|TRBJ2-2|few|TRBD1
TGTGCCAGCAGCCAACAAAGGGGACAGGGGGCTGGGGAGCTGTTTTTT
CASSQQRGQGAGELFF
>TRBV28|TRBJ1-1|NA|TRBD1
TGTGCCAGCAGCCCGACAGGGGGAAACACTGAAGCTTTCTTT
CASSPTGGNTEAFF
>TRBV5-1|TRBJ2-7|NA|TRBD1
TGCGCCAGCAGCCGACAGGGACCCTACGAGCAGTACTTC
CASSRQGPYEQYF
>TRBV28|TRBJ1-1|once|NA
TGTGCCAGCCCCCCGTCCCCCGGGGGGGACACTGAAGCTTTCTTT
CASPPSPGGDTEAFF
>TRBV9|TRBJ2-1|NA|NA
TGTGCCAGCACAAGACTCGACTACAATGAGCAGTTCTTC
CASTRLDYNEQFF
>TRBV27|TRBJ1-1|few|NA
TGTGCCAGCAGGTCCACAAACACTGAAGCTTTCTTT
CASRSTNTEAFF
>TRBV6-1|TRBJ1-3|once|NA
TGTGCCAGCAGCGAAGGGTACAGGGTTTCTGGAAACACCATATATTTT
CASSEGYRVSGNTIYF
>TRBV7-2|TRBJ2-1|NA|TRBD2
TGTGCCAGCAGCCCCTTTGCGGGGGGGCTCCAGTTCTTC
CASSPFAGGLQFF
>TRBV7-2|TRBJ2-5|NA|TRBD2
TGTGCCAGCAGCTTAGAGGGGCTAGCGGGGGATGAGACCCAGTACTTC
CASSLEGLAGDETQYF
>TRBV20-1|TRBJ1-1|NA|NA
TGCAGTGCTTACCAGGGTGAAGCTTTCTTT
CSAYQGEAFF
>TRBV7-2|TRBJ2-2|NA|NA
TGTGCCAGCAGCCCGACAGTCTTCGGGGACAGGGAGCTGTTTTTT
CASSPTVFGDRELFF
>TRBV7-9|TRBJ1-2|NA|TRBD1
TGTGCCACCTCGGGACAGGGCTATTATGGCTACACCTTC
CATSGQGYYGYTF
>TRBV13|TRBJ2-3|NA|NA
TGTGCCAGCAGCCCCGAGGGTGTTAGCGGCCACACAGATACGCAGTATTTT
CASSPEGVSGHTDTQYF
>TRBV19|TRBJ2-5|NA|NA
TGTGCCAGTAGTCCCCCTGGGGGCCCAGAGACCCAGTACTTC
CASSPPGGPETQYF
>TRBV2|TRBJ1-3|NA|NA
TGTGCCAGCAGTGTGGGGGGCTCTGGAAACACCATATATTTT
CASSVGGSGNTIYF
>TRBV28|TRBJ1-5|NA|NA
TGTGCCAGCACCTTCGGGGGGCTAAGACAGCCCCAGCATTTT
CASTFGGLRQPQHF
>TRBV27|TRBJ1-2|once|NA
TGTGCCAGCAGTGCGGGGGGAAGGGTGGATGGCTACACCTTC
CASSAGGRVDGYTF
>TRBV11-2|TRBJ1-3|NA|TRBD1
TGTGCCAGCAGTCCGGGACAGAACACCATATATTTT
CASSPGQNTIYF
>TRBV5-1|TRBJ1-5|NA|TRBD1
TGCGCCAGCAGCTTCTCCACAGGGGTGGATCAGCCCCAGCATTTT
CASSFSTGVDQPQHF